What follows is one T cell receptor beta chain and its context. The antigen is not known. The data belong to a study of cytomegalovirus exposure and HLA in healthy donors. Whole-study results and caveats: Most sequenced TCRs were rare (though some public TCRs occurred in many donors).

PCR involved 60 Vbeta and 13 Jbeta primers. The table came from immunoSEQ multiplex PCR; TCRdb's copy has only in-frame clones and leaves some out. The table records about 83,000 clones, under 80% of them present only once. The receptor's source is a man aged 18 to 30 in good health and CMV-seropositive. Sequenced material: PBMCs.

CDR3 coding DNA: TGCGCCAGCAGCCTGGGACTAGCGGGAGGGGAGACCCAGTACTTC. Amino acid sequence: CASSLGLAGGETQYF. The chain joins TRBV4-1 to TRBJ2-5; 16 nucleotides align to TRBD2. The CDR3 totals 15 residues. V gave up 4 bases and J gave up 5 bases; unmatched junction bases: 1. Germline V gene data show CDR1 as MGHRA and CDR2 as YSYEKL.